Included here is one T cell receptor (beta chain) sequence, with context. No antigen is known for it. This specimen comes from a study of CD8+CD57+ T cells in acquired aplastic anemia. General observations from the study: Common to patients and controls were twenty-nine CD8+ CDR3 sequences.

CDR3 length: 17 residues. V gave up 0 bases and J gave up 1 base, with 10 bases separating them. CDR1 and CDR2 (germline): ENHRY, SYGVKD. TCR beta VDJ combinations and CDR3 sequences were profiled from genomic DNA. From the reads, TCRdb called clonotypes with MiXCR, one entry per CDR3 protein. Among some 180,000 distinct CDR3 sequences listed, roughly 63% were seen once. CD8+CD57+ cell expansion had been shown by flow cytometry in patients chosen for sequencing. V usage is TRBV10-3 and J usage is TRBJ2-6; possible D gene TRBD1, 6 bases. The sequencing input was sorted CD4+, CD8+, or CD8+CD57+ T cells (not recorded which) from PBMCs. The clonotype comes from a human donor with aplastic anemia. This CDR3 is CAISESGAGSGANVLTF. As DNA, the CDR3 is TGTGCCATCAGTGAGTCGGGGGCGGGTTCTGGGGCCAACGTCCTGACTTTC.